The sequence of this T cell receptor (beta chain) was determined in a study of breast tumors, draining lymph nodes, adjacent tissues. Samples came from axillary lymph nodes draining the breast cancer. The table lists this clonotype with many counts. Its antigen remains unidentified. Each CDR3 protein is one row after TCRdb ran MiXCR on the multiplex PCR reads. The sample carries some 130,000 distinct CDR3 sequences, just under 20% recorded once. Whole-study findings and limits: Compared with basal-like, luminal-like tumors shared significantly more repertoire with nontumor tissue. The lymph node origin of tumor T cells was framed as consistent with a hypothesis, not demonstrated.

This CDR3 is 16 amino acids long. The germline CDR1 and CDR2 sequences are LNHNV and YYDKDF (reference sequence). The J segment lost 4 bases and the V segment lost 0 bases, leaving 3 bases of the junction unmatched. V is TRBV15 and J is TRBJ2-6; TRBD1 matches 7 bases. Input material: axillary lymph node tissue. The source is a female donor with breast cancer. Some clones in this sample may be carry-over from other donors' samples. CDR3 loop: CATSRDGTVGANVLTF. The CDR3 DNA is TGTGCCACCAGCAGAGACGGGACAGTCGGGGCCAACGTCCTGACTTTC.